The 12 T cell receptor beta chains in this list originate from one sample, sequenced in a study of breast tumors, draining lymph nodes, adjacent tissues. Breast cancer patients provided tissue from their axillary draining lymph nodes. MiXCR was run by TCRdb on the multiplex PCR reads, yielding one entry per CDR3 protein. The data contain some 150,000 distinct CDR3 sequences, approximately 20% of them singletons. The sample comprised axillary lymph node tissue. All receptors derive from a female donor with breast cancer. Some clones in this sample may be carry-over from other donors' samples.

This clonotype appeared many times. The V gene is TRBV19, the J gene TRBJ1-4, with TRBD1 as a possible D gene (5 bases). Germline assignment: CDR1 LNHDA and CDR2 SQIVND (reference sequence). V lost 5 bases and J lost 5, with 12 bases in between. This CDR3 region has 14 residues. The DNA of the CDR3 is TGTGCCAGTAGTCCCCGCCGGGGCAATGAAAAACTGTTTTTT. This encodes CASSPRRGNEKLFF.

The sample holds many counts of this clonotype. The chain employs TRBV20-1 and TRBJ2-3, with 11 bases fitting TRBD2. J gave up 0 bases and V 6 bases, and 2 bases lay outside the gene matches. The CDR3 loop spans 14 amino acids. CDR1 DFQATT and CDR2 SNEGSKA come from the germline V gene (reference sequence). The CDR3 is CSAGTSGSTDTQYF. In nucleotides, the CDR3 is TGCAGTGCCGGGACTAGCGGAAGCACAGATACGCAGTATTTT.

CDR3 DNA: TGTGCCAGCAGCTTAGGGAGCTCTGGGGCCAACGTCCTGACTTTC. It codes for CASSLGSSGANVLTF. The chain employs TRBV11-2 and TRBJ2-6, with D hard to call. The CDR3 length is 15 residues. Trimming removed 1 base at V and 0 bases at J, with 4 bases between. CDR1 and CDR2 from the germline V gene are SGHAT and FQNNGV.

This clonotype was recorded many times. The chain has TRBV6-6 and TRBJ1-4; 9 bases fit TRBD1. This CDR3 spans 14 amino acids. CDR1 MNHNY and CDR2 SVGAGI come from the germline V gene (reference sequence). V lost 5 bases and J lost 4; bases outside the gene matches: 2. As DNA, the CDR3 is TGTGCCAGCAGTCGGACAGGGGATAATGAAAAACTGTTTTTT. Translating it yields CASSRTGDNEKLFF.

This clonotype was observed many times. The V and J genes are TRBV30 and TRBJ2-7; 8 nucleotides agree with TRBD1. There are 13 residues in the CDR3. In germline, CDR1 is GTSNPN, CDR2 SVGIG (reference sequence). V was pared by 4 bases and J by 4 bases, with 6 bases of the junction left unmatched. The CDR3 region is CAWMAGGGYEQYF. For the CDR3, the DNA is TGTGCCTGGATGGCAGGGGGCGGTTACGAGCAGTACTTC. The variable domain in full, completed from reference TRBV30 and TRBJ2-7, reads SQTIHQWPATLVQPVGSPLSLECTVEGTSNPNLYWYRQAAGRGLQLLFYSVGIGQISSEVPQNLSASRPQDRQFILSSKKLLLSDSGFYLCAWMAGGGYEQYFGPGTRLTVT.

As concerns this clonotype: A read error is possible here, since a much larger clone lies one base away. V is TRBV2 and J is TRBJ1-5, with a weak D call TRBD1 (5 bases). This CDR3 spans 12 amino acids. The V end was cut by 11 bases, the J end by 2 bases, with 10 bases between. The germline V gene encodes CDR1 SNHLY and CDR2 FYNNEI. Here the CDR3 DNA reads TGTGCCTGCGGGGGGGGCAATCAGCCCCAGCATTTT. This sequence encodes CACGGGNQPQHF.

There are a few counts of this clonotype. A read error may explain this, as a much larger clone is one base away. The chain employs TRBV4-2 and TRBJ2-1, with TRBD2 matching 9 bases. There are 15 residues in the CDR3. In germline, CDR1 is LGHNA, CDR2 YNFKEQ. The DNA of the CDR3 is TGTGCCAGCAGCCAAGTGGCTAGCGGGATGGTTGAGCAGCTCTTC. It yields the protein CASSQVASGMVEQLF.

J is TRBJ2-3 and V is TRBV6-1; 9 nucleotides match TRBD2. The CDR3 runs to 18 residues. Germline CDR1 MNHNS, CDR2 SASEGT. Unmatched junction bases numbered 15, after V lost 3 bases and J lost 5 bases. The CDR3 DNA reads as TGTGCCAGCAGTGAGTGGCTAGCGGGAACGTCCAGGGGAGATACGCAGTATTTT. Encoded protein: CASSEWLAGTSRGDTQYF.

Ten or more counts support this clonotype. This rearrangement joins TRBV20-1 to TRBJ1-4; weak D call: TRBD1 (6 bases). This CDR3 region has 13 residues. Deletions cut 6 bases from V and 7 bases from J, with 15 bases between. Germline CDR1 is DFQATT and CDR2 is SNEGSKA (reference sequence). This CDR3 is CSATYRDGEKLFF. CDR3 nucleotides: TGCAGTGCCACCTACAGGGATGGTGAAAAACTGTTTTTT.

This clonotype was seen at least ten times. The V call is TRBV19, the J call TRBJ1-4; D remains ambiguous. The CDR3 consists of 16 residues. The V and J ends lost 5 bases and 1 base respectively, with 14 bases between them. Germline CDR1 reads LNHDA; CDR2 reads SQIVND (reference sequence). This CDR3 reads CASSHGGAQTNEKLFF. The CDR3 DNA sequence: TGTGCCAGTAGTCATGGTGGTGCCCAAACTAATGAAAAACTGTTTTTT. The full variable domain, completed using reference TRBV19 and TRBJ1-4, is DGGITQSPKYLFRKEGQNVTLSCEQNLNHDAMYWYRQDPGQGLRLIYYSQIVNDFQKGDIAEGYSVSREKKESFPLTVTSAQKNPTAFYLCASSHGGAQTNEKLFFGSGTQLSVL.

This clonotype was detected a few times. The V call is TRBV7-2, the J call TRBJ2-7; 9 bases map to TRBD1. CDR3 length: 14 residues. V shed 2 bases, J shed 3 bases, and the junction held 2 bases outside the gene matches. Germline V gene lookup returns CDR1 SGHTA and CDR2 FQGNSA. The chain's CDR3 is CASSLWGQGYEQYF. The CDR3 nucleotides read TGTGCCAGCAGCTTATGGGGACAGGGCTACGAGCAGTACTTC. The whole variable domain, filled in from reference TRBV7-2 and TRBJ2-7, reads GAGVSQSPSNKVTEKGKDVELRCDPISGHTALYWYRQSLGQGLEFLIYFQGNSAPDKSGLPSDRFSAERTGGSVSTLTIQRTQQEDSAVYLCASSLWGQGYEQYFGPGTRLTVT.

This clonotype appeared many times. The chain recombines TRBV12-3 or TRBV12-4 with TRBJ2-1; D unclear. CDR3 length: 12 amino acids. The V end was cut by 5 bases, the J end by 9 bases, with 11 bases between. For the CDR3, the DNA is TGTGCCAGCAGTCGATCCTACGGTGAGCAGTTCTTC. Translating it yields CASSRSYGEQFF.